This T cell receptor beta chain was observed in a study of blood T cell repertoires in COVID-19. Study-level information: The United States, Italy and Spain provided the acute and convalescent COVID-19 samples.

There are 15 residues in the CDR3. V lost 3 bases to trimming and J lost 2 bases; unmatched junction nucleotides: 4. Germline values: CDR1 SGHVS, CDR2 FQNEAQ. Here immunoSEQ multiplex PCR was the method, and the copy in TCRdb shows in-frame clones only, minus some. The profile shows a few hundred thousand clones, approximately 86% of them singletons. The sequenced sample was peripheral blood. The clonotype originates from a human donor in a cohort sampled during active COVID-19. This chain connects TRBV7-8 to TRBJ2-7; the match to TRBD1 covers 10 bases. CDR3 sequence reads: CASSFDGQGAYEQYF. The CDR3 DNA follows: TGTGCCAGCAGCTTCGACGGACAGGGGGCCTACGAGCAGTACTTC.